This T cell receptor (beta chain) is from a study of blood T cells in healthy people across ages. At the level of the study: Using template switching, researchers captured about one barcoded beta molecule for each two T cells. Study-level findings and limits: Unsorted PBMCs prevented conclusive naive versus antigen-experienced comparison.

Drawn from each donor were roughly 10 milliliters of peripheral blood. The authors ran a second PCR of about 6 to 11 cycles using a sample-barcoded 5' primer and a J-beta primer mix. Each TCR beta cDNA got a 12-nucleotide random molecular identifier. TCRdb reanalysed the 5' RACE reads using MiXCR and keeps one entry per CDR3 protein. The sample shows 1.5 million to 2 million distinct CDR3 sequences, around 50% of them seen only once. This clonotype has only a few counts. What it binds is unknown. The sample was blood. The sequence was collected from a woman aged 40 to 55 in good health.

The CDR3: CASSLAGPSYEQFF. The CDR3, as DNA: TGTGCCAGCAGCTTAGCGGGGCCCTCTTATGAGCAGTTCTTC. The genes are TRBV7-3 and TRBJ2-1; possibly TRBD2 for D (6 bases). The CDR3 loop spans 14 amino acids. CDR1 and CDR2 (germline): SGHTA, FQGTGA. V lost 2 bases and J lost 8, with 13 bases in between.